What follows is one T cell receptor (beta chain) and its context. The J segment lost 1 base and the V segment lost 5 bases, leaving 4 bases of the junction unmatched. The CDR3 consists of 15 residues. Looked up from germline, CDR1 is SGHTA and CDR2 is FQGNSA. Method: immunoSEQ multiplex PCR; TCRdb's copy keeps in-frame clones and lacks some. The sample includes about 130,000 clones, 70% to 90% of them seen just once. The sample originates from a study of T cell responses to AZD1222 COVID-19 vaccine. Background on the study: Researchers grouped second doses given at about 4 or about 12 weeks into one pool.

This chain joins TRBV7-2 and TRBJ1-1, with TRBD1 matching over 10 bases. This TCR was recovered from an adult in good health. The sample in question was peripheral blood, obtained on day 0 of AZD1222 vaccination. The CDR3 nucleotides read TGTGCCAGCAGCCCCCGGACAGGGGGGAACACTGAAGCTTTCTTT. As protein: CASSPRTGGNTEAFF.